The present T cell receptor beta chain was sequenced within a study of beta chain features in type 1 diabetes. Across the whole study: On cell yields, gender and age, patients and healthy donors were similar. Study findings and constraints: Researchers could not determine here whether HLA type influences TCRB rearrangement. The study found moderately but significantly shorter TCRB CDR3s in all four CD4+ subsets of Type 1 diabetes patients.

Sorting based on CD45RO/CCR7/CD25/CD127/CD95/CD27 separated CD4+ naive, central memory, regulatory and stem cell-like memory cells. Only a few counts were recorded for this clone. Its matching antigen is unknown. Since all of the isolated RNA was reverse transcribed, expressed TCRB transcripts were what got sequenced. Assay: immunoSEQ multiplex PCR; the TCRdb copy retains only in-frame clones and omits some. There are hundreds of thousands of clones in the sample; 11% occur only once, and about 0.018% lies in the top ten. Per the germline V gene, CDR1 is SGDLS and CDR2 is YYNGEE. The ends were cut back, 3 bases at V and 1 base at J, with 5 bases in the middle. The CDR3 covers 14 residues.

The source is a man aged 25 to 40 with type 1 diabetes. Sequencing was done on a sample of naive CD4+ T cells from blood. The chain links TRBV9 to TRBJ2-6; no firm D call. The CDR3 region has the DNA TGTGCCAGCAGCGAGACATCTGGGGCCAACGTCCTGACTTTC. Protein: CASSETSGANVLTF. Variable domain in full (rest from reference TRBV9 and TRBJ2-6): DSGVTQTPKHLITATGQRVTLRCSPRSGDLSVYWYQQSLDQGLQFLIQYYNGEERAKGNILERFSAQQFPDLHSELNLSSLELGDSALYFCASSETSGANVLTFGAGSRLTVL.